This is a list of T cell receptor beta chains from one sample in a study of T cells in Graves' hyperthyroidism and ophthalmopathy. One entry per CDR3 protein results from TCRdb running MiXCR on the multiplex PCR reads. The sample holds under 450,000 distinct CDR3 sequences, approximately 15% seen once. The source material was blood. The receptors originated from a woman between 18 and 30 years old with Graves' hyperthyroidism. CDR3s include the opening cysteine and the closing phenylalanine or tryptophan. Each record gives: V gene, clone size, J gene, D gene, CDR3 DNA, CDR3 protein. The D gene is left open where the match is weak. Some rows mark clone size as missing; the rest say once, few, many or name a class of expanded clone.

v_call: TRBV4-3
clone_size: .
j_call: TRBJ2-1
d_call: .
cdr3_nt: TGCGCCAGCAGCCAAGGCCCGCAGGGAAAAACTTACAATGAGCAGTTCTTC
cdr3_aa: CASSQGPQGKTYNEQFF

v_call: TRBV15
clone_size: .
j_call: TRBJ2-3
d_call: .
cdr3_nt: TGTGCCACCAGCAGCCCGAGAGGCACTGGCACAGATACGCAGTATTTT
cdr3_aa: CATSSPRGTGTDTQYF

v_call: TRBV10-2
clone_size: .
j_call: TRBJ2-1
d_call: TRBD2
cdr3_nt: TGCGCCAGCAGTAGGACTAGCGGACTCTACAATGAGCAGTTCTTC
cdr3_aa: CASSRTSGLYNEQFF

v_call: TRBV5-6
clone_size: few
j_call: TRBJ2-7
d_call: .
cdr3_nt: TGTGCCAGCAGCTTGGGGTTCACCTACGAGCAGTACTTC
cdr3_aa: CASSLGFTYEQYF

v_call: TRBV12-3/TRBV12-4
clone_size: many
j_call: TRBJ1-1
d_call: .
cdr3_nt: TGTGCCAGCCACTTATTCCCGGGCAGGGGCTTTTTGGAAGCTTTCTTT
cdr3_aa: CASHLFPGRGFLEAFF

v_call: TRBV28
clone_size: .
j_call: TRBJ1-2
d_call: .
cdr3_nt: TGTGCCAGCAGTGGTGGGGGGTATGGCTACACCTTC
cdr3_aa: CASSGGGYGYTF

v_call: TRBV11-2
clone_size: many
j_call: TRBJ1-2
d_call: .
cdr3_nt: TGTGCCAGCAGCTCAGGACAGCTTTATGGCTACACCTTC
cdr3_aa: CASSSGQLYGYTF

v_call: TRBV11-2
clone_size: many
j_call: TRBJ2-3
d_call: .
cdr3_nt: TGTGCCAGCAGAAAGGGGGATACGCAGTATTTT
cdr3_aa: CASRKGDTQYF

v_call: TRBV5-1
clone_size: many
j_call: TRBJ2-7
d_call: .
cdr3_nt: TGTGCCAGCAGTTTGGGGCAGGGAGACGAGCAGTACTTC
cdr3_aa: CASSLGQGDEQYF

v_call: TRBV18
clone_size: many
j_call: TRBJ1-4
d_call: .
cdr3_nt: TGTGCCAGCTCACCCCAGGGCCCTGCAACTAATGAAAAACTGTTTTTT
cdr3_aa: CASSPQGPATNEKLFF

v_call: TRBV6-1
clone_size: many
j_call: TRBJ2-5
d_call: .
cdr3_nt: TGTGCCAGCAGTGAGGGGTCCCAGTACTTC
cdr3_aa: CASSEGSQYF

v_call: TRBV2
clone_size: many
j_call: TRBJ1-6
d_call: TRBD1
cdr3_nt: TGTGCCAGCAGTGTTACAGGGGTATCGTCACCCCTCCACTTT
cdr3_aa: CASSVTGVSSPLHF

v_call: TRBV2
clone_size: many
j_call: TRBJ1-5
d_call: .
cdr3_nt: TGTGCCAGCAGTGAAGCCCGGAGGGGGGGTCATCAGCCCCAGCATTTT
cdr3_aa: CASSEARRGGHQPQHF

v_call: TRBV29-1
clone_size: .
j_call: TRBJ1-2
d_call: TRBD1
cdr3_nt: TGCAGCGTTGAAGTGCAGGGGGTCTATGGCTACACCTTC
cdr3_aa: CSVEVQGVYGYTF

v_call: TRBV5-8
clone_size: many
j_call: TRBJ2-7
d_call: TRBD2
cdr3_nt: TGTGCCAGCAGCTTGGGGACTAGCGGGGAGTACGAGCAGTACTTC
cdr3_aa: CASSLGTSGEYEQYF

v_call: TRBV10-3
clone_size: .
j_call: TRBJ2-2
d_call: TRBD1
cdr3_nt: TGTGCCATCAGTTCTGCTGGGACAGGGGACGCCGGGGAGCTGTTTTTT
cdr3_aa: CAISSAGTGDAGELFF

v_call: TRBV18
clone_size: many
j_call: TRBJ1-1
d_call: .
cdr3_nt: TGTGCCAGCTCAACCCAGGTTTCTGAAGCTTTCTTT
cdr3_aa: CASSTQVSEAFF

v_call: TRBV18
clone_size: many
j_call: TRBJ1-4
d_call: .
cdr3_nt: TGTGCCAGCTCACCGGACCGGGTTGCAACTAATGAAAAACTGTTTTTT
cdr3_aa: CASSPDRVATNEKLFF

v_call: TRBV4-1
clone_size: many
j_call: TRBJ2-5
d_call: .
cdr3_nt: TGCGCCAGCAGCCTCACCTACGGGGCCCGGGAGACCCAGTACTTC
cdr3_aa: CASSLTYGARETQYF

v_call: TRBV3-1
clone_size: few
j_call: TRBJ2-6
d_call: TRBD2
cdr3_nt: TGTGCCAGCAGCCCCCGGACTAGCGGGAGCTTTTCCGGGGCCAACGTCCTGACTTTC
cdr3_aa: CASSPRTSGSFSGANVLTF

v_call: TRBV7-9
clone_size: .
j_call: TRBJ1-1
d_call: TRBD1
cdr3_nt: TGTGCCAGCAGCCCCTGGGACAGGGGGGAAGCTTTCTTT
cdr3_aa: CASSPWDRGEAFF

v_call: TRBV11-2
clone_size: many
j_call: TRBJ2-1
d_call: .
cdr3_nt: TGTGCCAGTCAACGGGGGGAGCAGTTCTTC
cdr3_aa: CASQRGEQFF

v_call: TRBV4-2
clone_size: .
j_call: TRBJ1-2
d_call: .
cdr3_nt: TGTGCCAGCAGCCAAGTCGAGAGAACTACAATCCATGGCTACACCTTC
cdr3_aa: CASSQVERTTIHGYTF

v_call: TRBV20-1
clone_size: many
j_call: TRBJ1-6
d_call: .
cdr3_nt: TGCAGTGCGTACGGCGCAGGGTCACCCCTCCACTTT
cdr3_aa: CSAYGAGSPLHF

v_call: TRBV4-1
clone_size: many
j_call: TRBJ2-5
d_call: .
cdr3_nt: TGCGCCAGCAGCCAAGATTCGACTCGAGAGACCCAGTACTTC
cdr3_aa: CASSQDSTRETQYF

v_call: TRBV27
clone_size: many
j_call: TRBJ1-5
d_call: .
cdr3_nt: TGTGCCAGCAGTTTATCTCAGAGCTATCAGCCCCAGCATTTT
cdr3_aa: CASSLSQSYQPQHF

v_call: TRBV28
clone_size: many
j_call: TRBJ1-2
d_call: .
cdr3_nt: TGTGCCAGCAGCCCCCCCCGCAGCGCCTTCTACTATGGCTACACCTTC
cdr3_aa: CASSPPRSAFYYGYTF

v_call: TRBV28
clone_size: .
j_call: TRBJ1-6
d_call: TRBD1
cdr3_nt: TGTGCCAGCAGTACCGGGGACAGCGATAATTCACCCCTCCACTTT
cdr3_aa: CASSTGDSDNSPLHF

v_call: TRBV20-1
clone_size: .
j_call: TRBJ1-1
d_call: .
cdr3_nt: TGCAGTGCTAGAGACGGGGACCTGAGGAACACTGAAGCTTTCTTT
cdr3_aa: CSARDGDLRNTEAFF

v_call: TRBV20-1
clone_size: .
j_call: TRBJ1-3
d_call: .
cdr3_nt: TGCAGTGCTAGAGATCTCGGACCTGACACCATATATTTT
cdr3_aa: CSARDLGPDTIYF

v_call: TRBV7-8
clone_size: many
j_call: TRBJ1-3
d_call: .
cdr3_nt: TGTGCCAGCAGCCCGGGAACCCAGGGAACTGGAAACACCATATATTTT
cdr3_aa: CASSPGTQGTGNTIYF

v_call: TRBV15
clone_size: few
j_call: TRBJ1-1
d_call: .
cdr3_nt: TGTGCCACCAGCAGAGAAACAGGCGTGAACACTGAAGCTTTCTTT
cdr3_aa: CATSRETGVNTEAFF

v_call: TRBV6-2/TRBV6-3
clone_size: many
j_call: TRBJ2-1
d_call: TRBD2
cdr3_nt: TGTGCCAGCAGCTTTACGCGGGGGGGTAATGAGCAGTTCTTC
cdr3_aa: CASSFTRGGNEQFF

v_call: TRBV6-5
clone_size: many
j_call: TRBJ1-2
d_call: .
cdr3_nt: TGTGCCAGCAGTTCCTCGGTCTCTAACTATGGCTACACCTTC
cdr3_aa: CASSSSVSNYGYTF

v_call: TRBV18
clone_size: many
j_call: TRBJ2-7
d_call: .
cdr3_nt: TGTGCCAGCTCGTATAGCGACTACGAGCAGTACTTC
cdr3_aa: CASSYSDYEQYF

v_call: TRBV19
clone_size: .
j_call: TRBJ1-5
d_call: TRBD1
cdr3_nt: TGTGCCAGTAGTATTCAAGGACAGGGGACTAGGGATCAGCCCCAGCATTTT
cdr3_aa: CASSIQGQGTRDQPQHF

v_call: TRBV6-1
clone_size: .
j_call: TRBJ1-3
d_call: .
cdr3_nt: TGTGCCAGCAGCCGGAGCAACACCATATATTTT
cdr3_aa: CASSRSNTIYF

v_call: TRBV6-2/TRBV6-3
clone_size: many
j_call: TRBJ2-3
d_call: .
cdr3_nt: TGTGCCAGCAGTTACAGAGAGGCCACAGATACGCAGTATTTT
cdr3_aa: CASSYREATDTQYF

v_call: TRBV15
clone_size: many
j_call: TRBJ2-3
d_call: TRBD2
cdr3_nt: TGTGCCACCAGCAGAGATGGGGGGGAAATCGACCGTCGCAGTCAGAGGGGTACGCAGTATTTT
cdr3_aa: CATSRDGGEIDRRSQRGTQYF

v_call: TRBV20-1
clone_size: many
j_call: TRBJ2-7
d_call: TRBD2
cdr3_nt: TGCAGTGCTAGAGATCTAGCGGGTTACTCCTACGAGCAGTACTTC
cdr3_aa: CSARDLAGYSYEQYF

v_call: TRBV28
clone_size: many
j_call: TRBJ2-5
d_call: TRBD1
cdr3_nt: TGTGCCAGCAGAGCCCAGGGGGTGGGATCCGAGGGCCAGTACTTC
cdr3_aa: CASRAQGVGSEGQYF

v_call: TRBV20-1
clone_size: many
j_call: TRBJ2-1
d_call: TRBD2
cdr3_nt: TGCAGTGCTGTGGGGGGGGACTTCCGCTACAATGAGCAGTTCTTC
cdr3_aa: CSAVGGDFRYNEQFF

v_call: TRBV4-1
clone_size: .
j_call: TRBJ1-1
d_call: TRBD1
cdr3_nt: TGCGCCAGCAGCCAAGGGATGATGACAGGGGGCTTGGGAGCTTTCTTT
cdr3_aa: CASSQGMMTGGLGAFF

v_call: TRBV11-2
clone_size: many
j_call: TRBJ2-5
d_call: TRBD1
cdr3_nt: TGTGCCAGCAGTCTTACCTCGGACAGGGCCCCCCAAGAGACCCAGTACTTC
cdr3_aa: CASSLTSDRAPQETQYF

v_call: TRBV19
clone_size: few
j_call: TRBJ1-2
d_call: .
cdr3_nt: TGTGCCAGCGAACCCGACAGGAATGTCTATGGCTACACCTTC
cdr3_aa: CASEPDRNVYGYTF

v_call: TRBV10-3
clone_size: many
j_call: TRBJ2-7
d_call: .
cdr3_nt: TGTGCCATCAGGAAAACCGGGACATCCTACGAGCAGTACTTC
cdr3_aa: CAIRKTGTSYEQYF

v_call: TRBV2
clone_size: many
j_call: TRBJ1-4
d_call: .
cdr3_nt: TGTGCCAGCAGTGAATTGGGGGCAAGCGGAACTAATGAAAAACTGTTTTTT
cdr3_aa: CASSELGASGTNEKLFF

v_call: TRBV20-1
clone_size: few
j_call: TRBJ2-7
d_call: TRBD2
cdr3_nt: TGCAGTGTTGCGGTACCGGGACTAGGCTTAAGCGAGCAGTACTTC
cdr3_aa: CSVAVPGLGLSEQYF

v_call: TRBV7-9
clone_size: many
j_call: TRBJ1-1
d_call: .
cdr3_nt: TGTGCCAGCAGCCCACACAGGGTCCGAAGCACTGAAGCTTTCTTT
cdr3_aa: CASSPHRVRSTEAFF